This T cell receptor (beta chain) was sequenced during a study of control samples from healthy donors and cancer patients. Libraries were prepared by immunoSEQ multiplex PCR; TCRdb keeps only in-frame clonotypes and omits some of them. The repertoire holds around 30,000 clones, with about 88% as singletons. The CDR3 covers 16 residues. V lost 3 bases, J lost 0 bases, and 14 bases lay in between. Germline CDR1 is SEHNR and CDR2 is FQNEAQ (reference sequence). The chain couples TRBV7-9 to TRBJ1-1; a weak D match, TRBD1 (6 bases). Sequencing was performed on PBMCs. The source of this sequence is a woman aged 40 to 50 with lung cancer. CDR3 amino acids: CASSFDRWPMNTEAFF. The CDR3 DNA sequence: TGTGCCAGCAGCTTCGACAGGTGGCCGATGAACACTGAAGCTTTCTTT.